This record covers a single T cell receptor beta chain. Its antigen remains unknown. Assay: immunoSEQ multiplex PCR; the TCRdb copy retains only in-frame clones and omits some. The sample gives about 50,000 clones, roughly 83% of which show up once; roughly 4.5% is in the top ten. This CDR3 is built from 12 residues. Germline loops: CDR1 SGDLS, CDR2 YYNGEE. Trimming left V 1 base short and J 6 bases short, with 4 bases between. These data belong to a study of a mutant IDH1 vaccine in newly diagnosed glioma. Study overall: The therapy given earlier, which was standard therapy, consisted of radiotherapy, temozolomide, or both, and most of the patients received both. Visit V12 was scheduled at week 35 and visit V13 at week 47.

Time point denoted: week 47, end of study. The content of each vaccine dose was 300 ug of mutant IDH1 20-mer peptide, and topical imiquimod accompanied it. The study gave patients eight vaccinations in weeks 1, 3, 5, 7, 11, 15, 19, 23. Each tumor in the donors was a new WHO grade 3 or 4 astrocytoma, IDH1-mutant and ATRX-lost. The chain carries TRBV9 and TRBJ2-2; D gene ambiguous. This clonotype was sampled from a woman under 40 with glioma. Some clones in this sample may be carry-over from other donors' samples. Sequenced here: PBMCs, sampled from a glioma patient whose treatment included an IDH1 peptide vaccine. CDR3 nucleotides: TGTGCCAGCAGCGTAAACCCCGGGGAGCTGTTTTTT. Encoded protein: CASSVNPGELFF.